This TCR beta chain originates from a study of T cells after posttransplantation cyclophosphamide. The related graft donor's blood sample was taken on the day of bone marrow donation. Sequenced by immunoSEQ multiplex PCR; TCRdb stores in-frame clones only, minus some. The table has around 47,000 clones, approximately 94% seen once. This clonotype originated in a woman in her thirties in good health and a related stem cell transplant donor. Sequencing was done on a sample of PBMCs.

The CDR3 protein is CASSLRGGIAKNIQYF. In nucleotides, the CDR3 is TGTGCCAGCAGCTTACGGGGAGGGATAGCCAAAAACATTCAGTACTTC. This chain uses TRBV7-2 with TRBJ2-4, with 7 bases matching TRBD2. Germline lookup yields CDR1 SGHTA and CDR2 FQGNSA. The CDR3 has 16 residues. J lost 0 bases, V lost 2 bases, and 4 bases had no gene match.